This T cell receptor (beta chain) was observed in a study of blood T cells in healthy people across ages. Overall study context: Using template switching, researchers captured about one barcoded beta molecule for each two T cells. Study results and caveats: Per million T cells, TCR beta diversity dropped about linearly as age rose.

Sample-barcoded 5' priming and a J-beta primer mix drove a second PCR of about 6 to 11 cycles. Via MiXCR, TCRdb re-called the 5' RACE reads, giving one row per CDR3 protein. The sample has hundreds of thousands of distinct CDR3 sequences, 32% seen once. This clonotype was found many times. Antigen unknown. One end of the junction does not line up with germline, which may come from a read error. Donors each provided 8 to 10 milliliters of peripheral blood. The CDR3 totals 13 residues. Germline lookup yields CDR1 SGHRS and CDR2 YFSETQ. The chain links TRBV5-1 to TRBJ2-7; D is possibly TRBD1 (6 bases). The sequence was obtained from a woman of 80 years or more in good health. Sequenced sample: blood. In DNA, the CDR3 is TGCGCCAGCAGTTTGGACAGCCGATACGAGCAGTACTTC. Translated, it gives CASSLDSRYEQYF.